The TCR beta chain described here comes from a study of blood T cell repertoires in COVID-19. This clone was counted once. Assay used: immunoSEQ multiplex PCR; TCRdb lists only in-frame clones, some missing. The data contain about 430,000 clones, around nine tenths of them singletons. Germline trimming cut 1 base from V and 14 bases from J; bases unmatched to any gene: 8. Germline V gene data show CDR1 as SNHLY and CDR2 as FYNNEI. The CDR3 runs to 15 residues. The clonotype originates from a woman between 18 and 29 years old who had been exposed to COVID-19. The chain couples TRBV2 to TRBJ2-1, with 13 bases aligning to TRBD2. The sequenced material came from PBMCs or T cells enriched from blood (not recorded which). The CDR3 loop reads CASSEVLAGGYGEFF. The CDR3 region has the DNA TGTGCCAGCAGTGAAGTACTAGCGGGAGGGTATGGGGAGTTCTTC.